This T cell receptor (beta chain) emerged from a study of T cells in localized non-small cell lung cancer. This clone is classed as large (0.1 to 1%). Its cognate antigen is unknown. Samples of adjacent lung (free of atypia) were collected at least 2 cm from the tumor margin. Deletions cut 5 bases from V and 3 bases from J, with 16 bases between. The V gene's germline CDR1 is MNHGY and CDR2 SAAAGT. The CDR3 contains 16 residues. TCRdb keeps only in-frame clones here, not all; method: immunoSEQ multiplex PCR. The table lists around 1,200 clones, 20% to 25% of them singletons, with 20% to 25% in the top ten. Study-wide points: Uninvolved adjacent lung had the highest recorded T cell clonality, with tumor below it. Heterogeneity remains possible, as sequencing covered one tumor region only. Turning up in adjacent lung were a median around 58 of the top 100 tumor clones.

The chain employs TRBV6-8 and TRBJ2-2, with D perhaps matching TRBD2 (6 bases). The sequence was obtained from a male donor older than 55 with stage III lung adenocarcinoma. This sample comprised normal lung tissue next to the tumor, obtained before any cancer treatment. The CDR3 nucleotides read TGTGCCAGCAGTCCCCCGGGGAGGCGGGACACCGGGGAGCTGTTTTTT. Translating gives CASSPPGRRDTGELFF.